A selection of T cell receptor beta chains follows, all from one sample in a study of immune heterogeneity within non-small cell lung tumors. TCRdb re-called the multiplex PCR reads through MiXCR, storing one row per CDR3 protein. The table includes 2,500 to 3,500 distinct CDR3 sequences, 45% detected once. The sample taken for sequencing was lung tumor tissue. These receptors were taken from a man in his sixties with non-small cell lung cancer. The CDR3 runs from the conserved cysteine through the conserved F or W. The D gene is left open where the match is weak. Not every row has a clone size; where given, it reads once, few, many or a size class.

d_call	v_call	j_call	clone_size	cdr3_nt	cdr3_aa
-	TRBV7-3	TRBJ2-3	medium-sized	TGTGCCAGCAGCCCGACCGGGACGTTCACAGATACGCAGTATTTT	CASSPTGTFTDTQYF
-	TRBV20-1	TRBJ1-2	-	TGCAGTGCCAGCGCGGCCGTCTATGGCTACACCTTC	CSASAAVYGYTF
-	TRBV6-1	TRBJ1-1	medium-sized	TGTGCCAGCAGTGAAGCAGGGGGCACTGAAGCTTTCTTT	CASSEAGGTEAFF
TRBD2	TRBV10-2	TRBJ2-2	medium-sized	TGCGCCACCAAGGGACTAGCGGGAGTGAACACCGGGGAGCTGTTTTTT	CATKGLAGVNTGELFF
TRBD1	TRBV7-8	TRBJ1-5	few	TGTGCCAGCAGCCCAGGGGGGGGTCAGCCCCAGCATTTT	CASSPGGGQPQHF
-	TRBV20-1	TRBJ1-2	medium-sized	TGCAGTGCCAGCGGACAGTCCTATGGCTACACCTTC	CSASGQSYGYTF
-	TRBV15	TRBJ2-3	-	TGTTCCACCACTCCCCGTGGAGTCCTTATTATAACAGATACGCAGTATTTT	CSTTPRGVLIITDTQYF
TRBD2	TRBV24-1	TRBJ2-1	medium-sized	TGTGCCACCAGTGATTTGAGAGCGGGAGGGTCCTACAATGAGCAGTTCTTC	CATSDLRAGGSYNEQFF
TRBD2	TRBV5-1	TRBJ2-3	medium-sized	TGCGCCAGCAGCTCTAGCGGGAGTGGGAATACGCAGTATTTT	CASSSSGSGNTQYF
TRBD1	TRBV7-8	TRBJ2-1	large	TGTGCCAGCTCCGGGACAGGGGGCATGGATGAGCAGTTCTTC	CASSGTGGMDEQFF
TRBD1	TRBV6-2/TRBV6-3	TRBJ1-5	-	TGTGCCAGCAGCTTAAGTCAGGGGGCTAGCAATCAGCCCCAGCATTTT	CASSLSQGASNQPQHF
TRBD1	TRBV5-1	TRBJ1-2	medium-sized	TGCGCCAGCAGCCCGGGACAGGTGTTCTATGGCTACACCTTC	CASSPGQVFYGYTF
-	TRBV11-2	TRBJ2-3	medium-sized	TGTGCCAGCAGCCCGCGTTCCCAAGCGGCAGATACGCAGTATTTT	CASSPRSQAADTQYF
TRBD2	TRBV20-1	TRBJ2-7	few	TGCAGTGCTAGAGCTCCACAGGGGCACTGGGGACTAGCACTCTACGAGCAGTACTTC	CSARAPQGHWGLALYEQYF
-	TRBV2	TRBJ1-5	-	TGTGCCAGCAGTGGGGGCCCCGAGGGTCAGCCCCAGCATTTT	CASSGGPEGQPQHF
TRBD1	TRBV6-1	TRBJ1-2	medium-sized	TGTGCCAGCAGTTCGAAATCCGGGACAGGGTTACTACTCTATGGCTACACCTTC	CASSSKSGTGLLLYGYTF
TRBD1	TRBV6-2/TRBV6-3	TRBJ1-2	-	TGTGCCAGCATCCCAAAGAGACAGGGTCGAGTCTATGGCTACACCTTC	CASIPKRQGRVYGYTF
-	TRBV28	TRBJ2-7	few	TGTGCCAGCAGTTCCCCGGGGGCACCGCCCTACGAGCAGTACTTC	CASSSPGAPPYEQYF
TRBD1	TRBV28	TRBJ1-3	-	TGTGCCAGCAGTTTCACCTTAGGACAGGCTGGAAACACCATATATTTT	CASSFTLGQAGNTIYF
TRBD2	TRBV24-1	TRBJ2-1	large	TGTGCCACCTCTCCCGGGAGGGCCTCCTACAATGAGCAGTTCTTC	CATSPGRASYNEQFF
-	TRBV7-8	TRBJ2-7	-	TGTGCCAGCAGTCGAGGGTACGCCGTTGTTGCCTACGAGCAGTACTTC	CASSRGYAVVAYEQYF
TRBD2	TRBV6-5	TRBJ2-1	medium-sized	TGTGCCAGCAGTTACTCATCGACTAGCGGGAGTGAGCAGTTCTTC	CASSYSSTSGSEQFF
TRBD2	TRBV6-1	TRBJ2-3	-	TGTGCCAGCAGTGATGCGCTAGCGGCCACAGATACGCAGTATTTT	CASSDALAATDTQYF
-	TRBV7-9	TRBJ2-1	medium-sized	TGTGCCAGTCAGCGGTACAATGAGCAGTTCTTC	CASQRYNEQFF
TRBD2	TRBV15	TRBJ2-7	-	TGTGCCACCAGCAGGGGCCATGGCGGGAGATTGGACGAGCAGTACTTC	CATSRGHGGRLDEQYF
-	TRBV6-1	TRBJ2-1	medium-sized	TGTGCCAGCAGTGTAAGACAGGTGTCCTACAATGAGCAGTTCTTC	CASSVRQVSYNEQFF
-	TRBV3-1	TRBJ2-7	-	TGTGCCAGCAGCCAAGATAGGGCGGGAACCTACGAGCAGTACTTC	CASSQDRAGTYEQYF
-	TRBV3-1	TRBJ2-5	once	TGTGCCAGCAGCCAAGAGGCGGCGGAGACCCAGTACTTC	CASSQEAAETQYF
TRBD2	TRBV6-2/TRBV6-3	TRBJ2-1	-	TGTGCCAGCAGTTCGCTAGCGGCCCAAAGGGACAATGAGCAGTTCTTC	CASSSLAAQRDNEQFF
-	TRBV11-2	TRBJ2-1	-	TGTGCCAGCAGCTCAATAGCGGTTGGCTACAATGAGCAGTTCTTC	CASSSIAVGYNEQFF
TRBD1	TRBV12-3/TRBV12-4	TRBJ1-1	-	TGTGCCAGAAGCCGGACAGGTGAAGCTTTCTTT	CARSRTGEAFF
-	TRBV6-1	TRBJ2-1	-	TGTGCCAGCGCTTATACAGGGTTCACCTACAATGAGCAGTTCTTC	CASAYTGFTYNEQFF
TRBD2	TRBV7-9	TRBJ2-1	-	TGTGCCAGCAGCTTTCGACTAGCGGGAGAATACAATGAGCAGTTCTTC	CASSFRLAGEYNEQFF
-	TRBV6-4	TRBJ1-2	-	TGTGCCAGCAGTGACACGGCAACTAGGGGGGGCTACACCTTC	CASSDTATRGGYTF
TRBD1	TRBV5-4	TRBJ2-1	-	TGTGCCAGCAGCTTGGAAATTGGGACAGGGTCCTACAATGAGCAGTTCTTC	CASSLEIGTGSYNEQFF
-	TRBV27	TRBJ2-2	medium-sized	TGTGCCAGCAGCCATTTGGACGACACCGGGGAGCTGTTTTTT	CASSHLDDTGELFF
-	TRBV6-2/TRBV6-3	TRBJ1-2	-	TGTGCCAGCAGGGAGGGGGGCCTCGGGCGAGGCTACACCTTC	CASREGGLGRGYTF
-	TRBV27	TRBJ2-1	medium-sized	TGTGCCAGCAGTTTAATGGGACGGAATGAGCAGTTCTTC	CASSLMGRNEQFF
-	TRBV29-1	TRBJ2-2	medium-sized	TGCAGCGTTGAAGATACCAGCGGCAAGAACACCGGGGAGCTGTTTTTT	CSVEDTSGKNTGELFF
-	TRBV20-1	TRBJ2-1	-	TGCAGTGCTGACCGGGCCCTGCTCCACAATGAGCAGTTCTTC	CSADRALLHNEQFF
-	TRBV28	TRBJ2-7	-	TGTGCCAGCAGTTTACCCGGACTCTACGAGCAGTACTTC	CASSLPGLYEQYF
-	TRBV27	TRBJ2-3	-	TGTGCCAGCAGCCTGGGGGGCCTCACAGATACGCAGTATTTT	CASSLGGLTDTQYF